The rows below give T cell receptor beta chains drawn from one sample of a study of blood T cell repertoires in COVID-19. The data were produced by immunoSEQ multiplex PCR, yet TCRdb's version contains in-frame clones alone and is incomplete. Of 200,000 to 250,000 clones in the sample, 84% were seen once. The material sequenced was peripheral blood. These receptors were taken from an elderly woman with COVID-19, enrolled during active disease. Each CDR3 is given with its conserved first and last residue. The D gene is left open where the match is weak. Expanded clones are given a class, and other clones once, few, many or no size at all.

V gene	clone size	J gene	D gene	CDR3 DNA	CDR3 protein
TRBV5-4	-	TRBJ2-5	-	TGTGCCAGCAGCTTGGCGGGATCCGTTGGGAAAGAGACCCAGTACTTC	CASSLAGSVGKETQYF
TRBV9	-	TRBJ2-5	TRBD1	TGTGCCAGCAGCAACACCGGCAGGGGGGAGACCCAGTACTTC	CASSNTGRGETQYF
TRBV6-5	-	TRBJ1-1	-	TGTGCCAGCAGTAAATCGGGACTCCCATCTGATGGAGCTTTCTTT	CASSKSGLPSDGAFF
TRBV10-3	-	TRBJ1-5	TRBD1	TGTGCCATCAGCGCACAGGGGCCTGGTAACAATCAGCCCCAGCATTTT	CAISAQGPGNNQPQHF
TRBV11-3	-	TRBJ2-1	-	TGTGCCAGCAGCATATCGAGCTCCTACAATGAGCAGTTCTTC	CASSISSSYNEQFF
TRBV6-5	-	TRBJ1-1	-	TGTGCCAGCAGTTACTGGGGGGGTGAAGCTTTCTTT	CASSYWGGEAFF
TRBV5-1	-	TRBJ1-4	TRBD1	TGCGCCAGCAGCTCCCTCGGGACAGGGGATGAAAAACTGTTTTTT	CASSSLGTGDEKLFF
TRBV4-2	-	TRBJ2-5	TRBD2	TGTGCCAGCAGCTGGGTTGGTAGCGGGGGGGAGTACCAAGAGACCCAGTACTTC	CASSWVGSGGEYQETQYF
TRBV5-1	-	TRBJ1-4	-	TGCGCCAGCAGCTTGGGGGTGGACATTAGGGAAAAACTGTTTTTT	CASSLGVDIREKLFF
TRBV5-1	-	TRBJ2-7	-	TGCGCCAGCAGCTTGGAACCCAGCAGGACCTACGAGCAGTACTTC	CASSLEPSRTYEQYF
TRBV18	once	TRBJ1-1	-	TGTGCCAGCAAAAAAGAGGCTCAGAACACTGAAGCTTTCTTT	CASKKEAQNTEAFF
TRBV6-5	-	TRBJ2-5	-	TGTGCCAGCCCCGCAGGGGACCAAGAGACCCAGTACTTC	CASPAGDQETQYF
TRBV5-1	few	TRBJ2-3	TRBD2	TGCGCCAGCAGCTTGAGCGGGGGGGCATCTAATGCCGATACGCAGTATTTT	CASSLSGGASNADTQYF
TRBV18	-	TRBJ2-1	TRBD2	TGTGCCAGCTCACCAAGGCGGGGGGATAAGGATGAGCAGTTCTTC	CASSPRRGDKDEQFF
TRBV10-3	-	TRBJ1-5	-	TGTGCCATCAGTGAGTCTCGGGATCAGCCCCAGCATTTT	CAISESRDQPQHF
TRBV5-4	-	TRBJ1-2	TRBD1	TGTGCCAGCCGTTCCCTCGGACAGGGAAGGCTTAATAACTATGGCTACACCTTC	CASRSLGQGRLNNYGYTF
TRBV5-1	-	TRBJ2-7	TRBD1	TGCGCCAGCAGCTTTGGGACAGGGGTCGAGCAGTACTTC	CASSFGTGVEQYF
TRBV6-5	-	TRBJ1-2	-	TGTGCCAGCAGTTGGGAGATGGCCCTGAGGGATGGCTACACCTTC	CASSWEMALRDGYTF
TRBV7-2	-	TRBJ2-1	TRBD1	TGTGCCAGCAGCACACGGACAGGTGCAACGAATGAGCAGTTCTTC	CASSTRTGATNEQFF
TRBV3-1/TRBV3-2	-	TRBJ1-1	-	TGTGCCAGCAGCCAATGGGCAGGTGAAGCTTTCTTT	CASSQWAGEAFF
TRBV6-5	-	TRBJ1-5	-	TGTGCCAGCAGTTCGGAGTACTGGGGCCAGCCCCAGCATTTT	CASSSEYWGQPQHF
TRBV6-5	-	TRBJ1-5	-	TGTGCCAGCAGTTCTCTCCCGAATCAGCCCCAGCATTTT	CASSSLPNQPQHF
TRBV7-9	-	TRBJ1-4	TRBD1	TGTGCCAGCAGGCAGACAGGGATGGATGAAAAACTGTTTTTT	CASRQTGMDEKLFF
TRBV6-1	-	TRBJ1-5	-	TGTGCCAGCAGTGAAGTGGGCAGTAATCAGCCCCAGCATTTT	CASSEVGSNQPQHF
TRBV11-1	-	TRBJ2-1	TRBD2	TGTGCCAGCAGCAAAGGGCGGGGGAACTACAATGAGCAGTTCTTC	CASSKGRGNYNEQFF
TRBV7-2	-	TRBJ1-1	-	TGTGCCAGTACCTTGCGTATGAACACTGAAGCTTTCTTT	CASTLRMNTEAFF
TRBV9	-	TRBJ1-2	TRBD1	TGTGCCAGCAGCGCCAGCTTGGACAGGGGGATCGGCTACACCTTC	CASSASLDRGIGYTF
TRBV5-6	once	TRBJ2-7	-	TGTGCCAGCAGCTCCCCCGGGTCCTACGAGCAGTACTTC	CASSSPGSYEQYF
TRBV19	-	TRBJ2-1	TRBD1	TGTGCCAGTAGTATACCCCTAGGGGGCCATGAGCAGTTCTTC	CASSIPLGGHEQFF
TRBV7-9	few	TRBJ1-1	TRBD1	TGTGCCAGCAGCTCGGACAGGACAGAAGCTTTCTTT	CASSSDRTEAFF
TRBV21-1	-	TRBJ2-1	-	TGTGCCAGCAGGACCATCCCGGGACTACCAGCGGATGAGCAGTTCTTC	CASRTIPGLPADEQFF
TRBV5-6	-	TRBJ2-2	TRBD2	TGTGCCAGCAGTAATAGCGGGGGCGCGAACACCGGGGAGCTGTTTTTT	CASSNSGGANTGELFF
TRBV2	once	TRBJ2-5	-	TGTGCCAGCGGCAAAGAGACCCAGTACTTC	CASGKETQYF
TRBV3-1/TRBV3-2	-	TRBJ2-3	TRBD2	TGTGCCAGCAGCCTTTGGACTAGCGGGGGGGCAACAGATACGCAGTATTTT	CASSLWTSGGATDTQYF
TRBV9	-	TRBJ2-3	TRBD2	TGTGCCAGCAGCGTAGTGGGGACTAGCAGCGCAGATACGCAGTATTTT	CASSVVGTSSADTQYF
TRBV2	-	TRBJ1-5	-	TGTGCCAGCAGTTTACAGGGTGGCAGCAATCAGCCCCAGCATTTT	CASSLQGGSNQPQHF
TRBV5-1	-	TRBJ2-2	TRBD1	TGCGCCAGCAGCCCACCTCAGGGGGACACCGGGGAGCTGTTTTTT	CASSPPQGDTGELFF
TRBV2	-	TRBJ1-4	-	TGTGCCAGCAGTGTATTTTCTGCAACTAATGAAAAACTGTTTTTT	CASSVFSATNEKLFF
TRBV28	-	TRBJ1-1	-	TGTGCCAGCCAATCGGGGACTTGGAACACTGAAGCTTTCTTT	CASQSGTWNTEAFF
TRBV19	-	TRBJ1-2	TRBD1	TGTGCCAGTACCCCCGGGACAGGGGGCTATGGCTACACCTTC	CASTPGTGGYGYTF
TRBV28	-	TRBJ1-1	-	TGTGCCAGCAGTCCGGGACAGAACACTGAAGCTTTCTTT	CASSPGQNTEAFF
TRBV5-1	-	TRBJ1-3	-	TGCGCCAGCAGCGCAAGATCAGGGCTCAGTGGCGGAAACACCATATATTTT	CASSARSGLSGGNTIYF
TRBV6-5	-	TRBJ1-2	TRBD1	TGTGCCAGCAGTTACTCCTTTACTATTACAGGGGGACCATACACCTTC	CASSYSFTITGGPYTF
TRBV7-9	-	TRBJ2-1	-	TGTGCCAGCAGCTCCCAGATGAACGCAGCGTCTGAGCAGTTCTTC	CASSSQMNAASEQFF
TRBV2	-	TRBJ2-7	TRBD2	TGTGCCAGCAGTGAAGCACGCTGGGCCGCGGGAGGGCCCCTCGAGCAGTACTTC	CASSEARWAAGGPLEQYF
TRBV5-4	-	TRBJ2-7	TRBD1	TGTGCCAGCAGCTGGGGGACAGGCCGCTCCTACGAGCAGTACTTC	CASSWGTGRSYEQYF
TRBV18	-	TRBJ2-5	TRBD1	TGTGCCAGCTCACAAGGGACAGGGGACCAAGAGACCCAGTACTTC	CASSQGTGDQETQYF
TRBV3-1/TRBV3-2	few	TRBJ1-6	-	TGTGCCAGCAGCCAAGCCTACGACAGAGACAATTCACCCCTCCACTTT	CASSQAYDRDNSPLHF
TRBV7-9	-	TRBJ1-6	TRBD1	TGTGCCAGCAGCTATGGGGACAGCAATTCACCCCTCCACTTT	CASSYGDSNSPLHF
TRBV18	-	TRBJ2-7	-	TGTGCCAGCTCACCAAGGGCGGGGAACAGCTTGGAGCAGTACTTC	CASSPRAGNSLEQYF
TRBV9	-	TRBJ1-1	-	TGTGCCAGCAGCGTTGGAGGAGTAATGAACACTGAAGCTTTCTTT	CASSVGGVMNTEAFF
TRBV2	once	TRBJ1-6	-	TGTGCCAGCGCTACAGGCCGTCGGGTTTCATCACCCCTCCACTTT	CASATGRRVSSPLHF
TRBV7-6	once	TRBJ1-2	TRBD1	TGTGCCAGCAGCTTTCGTGGGACAGGGGGGGATGGCTACACCTTC	CASSFRGTGGDGYTF
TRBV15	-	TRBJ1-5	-	TGTGCCACCAGCAGAGTGCTATGGGGAGGGAGACTACGGCATTTT	CATSRVLWGGRLRHF